A selection of T cell receptor beta chains follows, all from one sample in a study of T cell repertoires in cytomegalovirus infection. From the reads, TCRdb called clonotypes with MiXCR, one entry per CDR3 protein. Of about 89,000 distinct CDR3 sequences in the sample, over 25% were seen once. These receptors' targets are unknown. The sequences come from CD8+ T cells from cultured PBMCs, collected from culture after CMV antigen stimulation. The source of these receptors is a human donor in good health (CMV status not recorded). Some clones in this sample may be carry-over from other donors' samples. The CDR3 runs from the conserved cysteine through the conserved F or W. D genes are given only for firm matches. Not all rows give a size; the values are once, few, many and, for expanded clones, a class.

V	size	D	J	CDR3	DNA
TRBV28	many	.	TRBJ2-5	CASSLPGKTQYF	TGTGCCAGCAGTTTGCCGGGGAAGACCCAGTACTTC
TRBV6-1	many	.	TRBJ1-2	CASSLNGYTF	TGTGCCAGCAGTCTCAATGGCTACACCTTC
TRBV11-2	.	TRBD2	TRBJ2-7	CASSLVAAGASYEQYF	TGTGCCAGCAGCTTAGTAGCAGCGGGGGCCTCCTACGAGCAGTACTTC
TRBV6-5	few	.	TRBJ2-1	CASTPGVDYNEQFF	TGTGCCAGCACCCCGGGGGTCGATTACAATGAGCAGTTCTTC
TRBV2	.	.	TRBJ2-5	CASSEKTDFQETQYF	TGTGCCAGCAGTGAAAAGACGGATTTCCAAGAGACCCAGTACTTC
TRBV6-1	many	.	TRBJ2-7	CASSLRGEQYF	TGTGCCAGCAGCCTCAGGGGCGAGCAGTACTTC
TRBV12-3/TRBV12-4	.	.	TRBJ1-3	CASSPRDTIYF	TGTGCCAGCAGTCCGCGGGACACCATATATTTT
TRBV6-5	.	.	TRBJ2-7	CASSYLGGGPYEQYF	TGTGCCAGCAGTTACTTGGGGGGGGGGCCGTACGAGCAGTACTTC
TRBV10-3	.	.	TRBJ1-5	CAISEPGAQPQHF	TGTGCCATCAGTGAGCCGGGGGCGCAGCCCCAGCATTTT
TRBV6-5	.	.	TRBJ2-3	CASSPGQLGVASTDTQYF	TGTGCCAGCAGCCCCGGACAGTTAGGGGTCGCTAGCACAGATACGCAGTATTTT
TRBV2	once	.	TRBJ2-7	CASSVGVTASYEQYF	TGTGCCAGCAGTGTAGGGGTGACTGCCTCCTACGAGCAGTACTTC
TRBV12-3/TRBV12-4	.	TRBD1	TRBJ2-2	CASMAGTGAAGELFF	TGTGCCAGCATGGCCGGGACAGGGGCAGCCGGGGAGCTGTTTTTT
TRBV9	.	TRBD2	TRBJ2-1	CASSAGGSYNEQFF	TGTGCCAGCAGCGCGGGGGGGTCCTACAATGAGCAGTTCTTC